The 22 T cell receptor beta chains presented below share a single source sample, sequenced in a study of blood T cell repertoires in COVID-19. The assay was immunoSEQ multiplex PCR, and TCRdb's table has in-frame clones only and misses some. The sample yields about 270,000 clones, 86% seen once. Sequencing was done on a sample of peripheral blood. The origin of the receptors is a man aged 40-50 years who had recovered from COVID-19.

In its sample, this clone was seen once. The chain links TRBV5-1 to TRBJ2-2; 8 nucleotides line up with TRBD2. The trim removed 4 bases at V and 7 bases at J, leaving 6 bases unmatched. The CDR3 sequence is 14 residues long. Germline CDR1 and CDR2: SGHRS and YFSETQ. CDR3 in amino acids: CASSGGTSFGELFF. CDR3 DNA sequence: TGCGCCAGCAGCGGAGGGACTAGTTTCGGGGAGCTGTTTTTT. The full variable domain, completed using reference TRBV5-1 and TRBJ2-2, is KAGVTQTPRYLIKTRGQQVTLSCSPISGHRSVSWYQQTPGQGLQFLFEYFSETQRNKGNFPGRFSGRQFSNSRSEMNVSTLELGDSALYLCASSGGTSFGELFFGEGSRLTVL.

The chain joins TRBV5-5 to TRBJ2-7; D might be TRBD2 (5 bases). There are 15 residues in the CDR3. With 5 bases removed from V and 3 bases from J, the gap between germline ends came to 18 bases. The germline CDR1 and CDR2 sequences are SGHKS and YYEKEE (reference sequence). For the CDR3, the DNA is TGTGCCAGCAGTCCTGAACCGGGAAAACTCTACGAGCAGTACTTC. Translating gives CASSPEPGKLYEQYF.

The V call is TRBV18, the J call TRBJ2-1; 7 bases align to TRBD1. V was pared by 3 bases and J by 8 bases, with 13 bases of the junction left unmatched. This CDR3 comprises 16 residues. Germline-derived CDR1 and CDR2 are KGHSH and LQKENI. CDR3 bases: TGTGCCAGCTCACCTACCGGGCCAGGGGGAGTTGATGAGCAGTTCTTC. It yields the protein CASSPTGPGGVDEQFF. The full variable domain, its missing parts supplied by reference TRBV18 and TRBJ2-1, is NAGVMQNPRHLVRRRGQEARLRCSPMKGHSHVYWYRQLPEEGLKFMVYLQKENIIDESGMPKERFSAEFPKEGPSILRIQQVVRGDSAAYFCASSPTGPGGVDEQFFGPGTRLTVL.

This clone was recorded only once. The chain links TRBV2 to TRBJ1-5; D gene unclear. V lost 4 bases to trimming and J lost 1 base, with 8 bases between them. This CDR3 has 14 amino acids. Germline values: CDR1 SNHLY, CDR2 FYNNEI. The CDR3 here is CASSGPGSNQPQHF. The DNA for the CDR3 is TGTGCCAGCAGTGGGCCGGGGAGCAATCAGCCCCAGCATTTT.

The genes are TRBV15 and TRBJ2-1, with 12 bases aligning to TRBD2. Per germline, CDR1 LNHNV and CDR2 YYDKDF (reference sequence). The CDR3 extends over 18 amino acids. Trimming at V came to 0 bases and at J to 4 bases, leaving 7 bases not matched to a gene. In DNA, the CDR3 is TGTGCCACCAGCAGAGACCCTAGCGGGAGGGCCCGGTACAATGAGCAGTTCTTC. Its protein is CATSRDPSGRARYNEQFF.

The chain couples TRBV5-4 to TRBJ2-7; 10 nucleotides line up with TRBD2. Germline loops: CDR1 SGHNT, CDR2 YYREEE (reference sequence). J lost 3 bases, V lost 5 bases, and 5 bases had no gene match. This CDR3 is built from 14 residues. The CDR3 DNA follows: TGTGCCAGCAGTGAAGCGGGGGGGCTCTACGAGCAGTACTTC. Its protein is CASSEAGGLYEQYF.

This clone has a handful of counts. The chain joins TRBV18 to TRBJ1-1; no reliable D call. Trimming pared 2 bases from V and 3 bases from J, leaving 10 bases between. The CDR3 is 14 residues long. The germline CDR1 and CDR2 sequences are KGHSH and LQKENI. The CDR3 sequence is CASSPSVEHTEAFF. CDR3 bases: TGTGCCAGCTCACCATCCGTGGAGCACACTGAAGCTTTCTTT.

The V and J genes are TRBV4-3 and TRBJ1-1; D gene ambiguous. CDR1 is LGHNA, CDR2 YSLEER, per germline. V dropped 0 bases and J dropped 8 bases, with 10 bases sitting between them. The CDR3 covers 13 residues. This chain's CDR3 is CASSQEEAREAFF. CDR3 nucleotides: TGCGCCAGCAGCCAAGAGGAGGCCCGGGAAGCTTTCTTT.

This rearrangement joins TRBV5-4 to TRBJ2-6; the match to TRBD1 covers 7 bases. J gave up 0 bases and V 4 bases, and 7 bases lay outside the gene matches. The germline V gene encodes CDR1 SGHNT and CDR2 YYREEE (reference sequence). This CDR3 region has 17 residues. The CDR3 sequence is CASSALTGSSGANVLTF. The CDR3 DNA follows: TGTGCCAGCAGCGCCCTGACAGGGAGCTCTGGGGCCAACGTCCTGACTTTC. Filled out from reference TRBV5-4 and TRBJ2-6, the complete variable domain reads ETGVTQSPTHLIKTRGQQVTLRCSSQSGHNTVSWYQQALGQGPQFIFQYYREEENGRGNFPPRFSGLQFPNYSSELNVNALELDDSALYLCASSALTGSSGANVLTFGAGSRLTVL.

The CDR3, as DNA: TGTGCCAGCAGCCAAGATACCAGGGGAGATGCGTACGAGCAGTACTTC. It codes for CASSQDTRGDAYEQYF. This chain uses TRBV4-2 with TRBJ2-7; TRBD1 might be the D (6 bases). CDR1 is LGHNA, CDR2 YNFKEQ, per germline. CDR3 length: 16 residues. The V gene lost 0 bases and the J gene lost 4 bases, with 16 bases spanning the gap.

The CDR3 DNA sequence: TGTGCCAGCAGCCCCGGCAGGGCTAATGAAGCTTTCTTT. Residues: CASSPGRANEAFF. The chain links TRBV5-4 to TRBJ1-1; D might be TRBD1 (5 bases). Germline V gives CDR1 SGHNT, CDR2 YYREEE (reference sequence). V gave up 4 bases and J gave up 7 bases, with 14 bases separating them. This CDR3 has 13 residues.

This clone was seen a single time. The chain joins TRBV7-9 to TRBJ2-2; D is perhaps TRBD1 (5 bases). The CDR3 runs 16 residues. Per the germline V gene, CDR1 is SEHNR and CDR2 is FQNEAQ (reference sequence). Trimming removed 5 bases at V and 5 bases at J, with 18 bases between. The CDR3 nucleotides are TGTGCCAGCAGCCACCCCCGGCAGGGTTCGACCGGGGAGCTGTTTTTT. The encoded protein is CASSHPRQGSTGELFF.

V gene TRBV13 combines with J gene TRBJ1-1; 11 bases are a match to TRBD1. The V segment lost 5 bases and the J segment 11 bases; nucleotides outside the gene matches: 10. CDR1 and CDR2 from the germline V gene are PRHDT and FYEKMQ (reference sequence). CDR3 length: 14 amino acids. CDR3 sequence: CASSHGQGAKQAFF. The CDR3 region has the DNA TGTGCCAGCAGCCACGGACAGGGGGCGAAGCAGGCTTTCTTT.

V gene TRBV19 combines with J gene TRBJ2-7, with D possibly TRBD1 on 6 matching bases. Germline-derived CDR1 and CDR2 are LNHDA and SQIVND (reference sequence). V was trimmed by 6 bases and J by 2 bases, leaving 11 bases between them. This CDR3 contains 13 residues. The CDR3 sequence: CASSPDRAYEQYF. CDR3 coding DNA: TGTGCCAGTAGCCCGGACAGAGCCTACGAGCAGTACTTC.

The CDR3 DNA reads as TGTGCCAGCAGCCCCCGGCTAGCGGGAGTCAGGGAGCAGTACTTC. Its translation is CASSPRLAGVREQYF. The rearrangement uses TRBV4-2 and TRBJ2-7, with 10 bases lining up with TRBD2. J was trimmed by 7 bases and V by 4 bases; bases with no gene match: 10. The length of the CDR3 is 15 residues. CDR1 and CDR2 from the germline V gene are LGHNA and YNFKEQ.

This chain uses TRBV5-1 with TRBJ2-3, with 9 bases matching TRBD2. V trimming: 4 bases; J trimming: 6 bases; junction bases outside the gene matches: 6. The V gene's germline CDR1 is SGHRS and CDR2 YFSETQ. This CDR3 spans 14 amino acids. CDR3 coding DNA: TGCGCCAGCAGCCTGATAGCGGGGGCGGATACGCAGTATTTT. Its protein is CASSLIAGADTQYF.

This clone was seen more than once but under ten times. The chain employs TRBV2 and TRBJ2-3; D is possibly TRBD1 (5 bases). V dropped 8 bases and J dropped 6 bases, with 21 bases sitting between them. The CDR3 runs 15 residues. Germline-derived CDR1 and CDR2 are SNHLY and FYNNEI. The CDR3 loop is CASGRGRGVSDTQYF. CDR3 nucleotide sequence: TGTGCCAGCGGAAGGGGAAGGGGCGTGAGCGATACGCAGTATTTT.

The chain is built from TRBV3-1 (or the pseudogene TRBV3-2) and TRBJ2-5; 11 nucleotides match TRBD1. The CDR3 sequence is 16 residues long. Germline CDR1 is LGHDT and CDR2 is YNNKEL (reference sequence). J gave up 5 bases and V 0 bases, and 5 bases lay outside the gene matches. CDR3 sequence reads: CASSQDGQGAGETQYF. The CDR3, as DNA: TGTGCCAGCAGCCAAGATGGACAGGGGGCAGGGGAGACCCAGTACTTC.

The chain couples TRBV19 to TRBJ1-1; 7 nucleotides line up with TRBD1. Trimming removed 7 bases from V and 3 bases from J; junction bases left unmatched: 11. The CDR3 extends over 15 amino acids. Looked up from germline, CDR1 is LNHDA and CDR2 is SQIVND (reference sequence). The CDR3 protein is CASTRGIRGDTEAFF. CDR3 nucleotides: TGTGCCAGTACTAGGGGAATCAGGGGGGACACTGAAGCTTTCTTT.

The V call is TRBV25-1, the J call TRBJ2-3; D not resolved. Germline lookup yields CDR1 MGHDK and CDR2 SYGVNS. This CDR3 contains 15 residues. Trimming pared 1 base from V and 0 bases from J, leaving 8 bases between. The CDR3 region has the DNA TGTGCCAGCAGTGAATGGAGCAGTAGCACAGATACGCAGTATTTT. It codes for CASSEWSSSTDTQYF.

The V gene is TRBV19, the J gene TRBJ2-1, with 9 bases that match TRBD2. Germline assignment: CDR1 LNHDA and CDR2 SQIVND (reference sequence). There are 14 residues in the CDR3. The junction had 7 bases not matched to a gene; V was cut back by 4 bases and J by 9 bases. In DNA, the CDR3 is TGTGCCAGTAGTACCCCGGGACTAGCTTTTGAGCAGTTCTTC. It codes for CASSTPGLAFEQFF.

The V call is TRBV3-1 (or the pseudogene TRBV3-2), the J call TRBJ2-2; TRBD2 matches 8 bases. The germline V gene has CDR1 LGHDT and CDR2 YNNKEL (reference sequence). V was clipped by 2 bases and J by 3 bases; unmatched bases: 2. This CDR3 region has 15 residues. The CDR3 DNA sequence: TGTGCCAGCAGCCAACGGGAGGGATACACCGGGGAGCTGTTTTTT. It specifies CASSQREGYTGELFF.